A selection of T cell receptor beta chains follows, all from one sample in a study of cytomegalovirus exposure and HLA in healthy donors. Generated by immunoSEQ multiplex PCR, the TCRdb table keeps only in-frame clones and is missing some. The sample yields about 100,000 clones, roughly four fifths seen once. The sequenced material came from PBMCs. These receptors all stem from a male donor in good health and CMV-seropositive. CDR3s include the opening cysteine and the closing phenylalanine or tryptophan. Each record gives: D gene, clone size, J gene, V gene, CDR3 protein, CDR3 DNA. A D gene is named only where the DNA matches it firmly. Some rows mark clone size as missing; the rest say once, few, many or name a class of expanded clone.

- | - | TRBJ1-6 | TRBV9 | CASSVEAGSGSDSPLHF | TGTGCCAGCAGCGTAGAGGCAGGTTCGGGGAGCGATTCACCCCTCCACTTT
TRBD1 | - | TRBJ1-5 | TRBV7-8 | CASRPDRERGQPQHF | TGTGCCAGCAGGCCAGACAGGGAGCGAGGTCAGCCCCAGCATTTT
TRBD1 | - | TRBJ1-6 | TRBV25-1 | CASSTGTANSPLHF | TGTGCCAGCAGCACCGGGACAGCTAATTCACCCCTCCACTTT
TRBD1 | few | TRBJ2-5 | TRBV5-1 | CASSTDQGAQETQYF | TGCGCCAGCAGCACAGACCAGGGGGCCCAAGAGACCCAGTACTTC
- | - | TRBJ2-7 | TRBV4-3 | CASSQGRVSYEQYF | TGCGCCAGCAGCCAAGGGAGGGTTTCCTACGAGCAGTACTTC
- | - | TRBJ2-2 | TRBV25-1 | CASSEPRPGNGELFF | TGTGCCAGCAGTGAACCCCGCCCAGGGAACGGGGAGCTGTTTTTT
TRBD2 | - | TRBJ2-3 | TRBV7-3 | CASSLSGGADTQYF | TGTGCCAGCAGCTTGAGCGGGGGGGCGGATACGCAGTATTTT
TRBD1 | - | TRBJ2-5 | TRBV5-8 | CASSPWDRGRETQYF | TGTGCCAGCAGCCCCTGGGACAGGGGGCGAGAGACCCAGTACTTC
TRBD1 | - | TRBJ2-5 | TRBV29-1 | CSADREETQYF | TGCAGCGCCGACAGGGAAGAGACCCAGTACTTC
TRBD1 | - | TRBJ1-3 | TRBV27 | CASSSLIGTGAGNTIYF | TGTGCCAGCAGTTCATTGATTGGAACAGGGGCTGGAAACACCATATATTTT
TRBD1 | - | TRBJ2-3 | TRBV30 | CAWSPGTGDTDTQYF | TGTGCCTGGAGTCCCGGGACAGGGGACACAGATACGCAGTATTTT
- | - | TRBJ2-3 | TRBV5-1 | CASSLVAGTDTQYF | TGCGCCAGCAGCTTGGTGGCGGGCACAGATACGCAGTATTTT
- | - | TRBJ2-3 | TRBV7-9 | CASSVDRNTFSTDTQYF | TGTGCCAGCAGCGTAGACAGGAATACTTTTAGCACAGATACGCAGTATTTT
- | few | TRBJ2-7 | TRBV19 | CASRTTGSSYEQYF | TGTGCCAGTAGGACAACAGGTAGCTCCTACGAGCAGTACTTC
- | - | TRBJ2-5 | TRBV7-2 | CASRREKPQETQYF | TGTGCCAGCAGACGGGAAAAGCCACAAGAGACCCAGTACTTC
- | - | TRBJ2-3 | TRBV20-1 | CSARVVDTQYF | TGCAGTGCTAGAGTCGTAGATACGCAGTATTTT
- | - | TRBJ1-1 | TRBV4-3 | CASSQGARQNTEAFF | TGCGCCAGCAGCCAAGGAGCCAGACAGAACACTGAAGCTTTCTTT
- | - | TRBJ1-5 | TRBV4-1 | CASSQDRGYNQPQHF | TGCGCCAGCAGCCAAGATAGAGGCTACAATCAGCCCCAGCATTTT
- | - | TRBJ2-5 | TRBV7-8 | CASSLMGQGLGETQYF | TGTGCCAGCAGCTTAATGGGGCAGGGCCTCGGAGAGACCCAGTACTTC
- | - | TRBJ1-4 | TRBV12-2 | CASRPRPRGGSEKLFF | TGTGCAAGTCGCCCTAGACCTAGAGGGGGTAGTGAAAAACTGTTTTTT
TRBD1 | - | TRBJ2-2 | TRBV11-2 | CASSHRDRADTGELFF | TGTGCCAGCAGCCACCGGGACAGGGCGGACACCGGGGAGCTGTTTTTT
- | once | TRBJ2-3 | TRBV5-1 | CASSPGTDSSTDTQYF | TGCGCCAGCAGCCCGGGTACGGACTCAAGCACAGATACGCAGTATTTT
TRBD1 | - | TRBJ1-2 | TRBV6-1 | CASSERQGAYGYTF | TGTGCCAGCAGTGAACGGCAGGGGGCTTATGGCTACACCTTC
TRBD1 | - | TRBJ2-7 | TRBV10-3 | CAISGMTGGEGEQYF | TGTGCCATCAGTGGGATGACAGGGGGGGAAGGGGAGCAGTACTTC
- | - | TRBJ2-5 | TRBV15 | CATSRDGRQGGTQYF | TGTGCCACCAGCAGAGATGGGAGACAGGGAGGAACCCAGTACTTC
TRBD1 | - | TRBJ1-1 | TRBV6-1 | CASNRQGANTEAFF | TGTGCCAGCAACCGACAGGGGGCGAACACTGAAGCTTTCTTT
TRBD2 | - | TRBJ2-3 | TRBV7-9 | CASSPEAGRAQYF | TGTGCCAGCAGCCCGGAGGCGGGGAGGGCGCAGTATTTT
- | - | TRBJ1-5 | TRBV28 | CASSYRARQPQHF | TGTGCCAGCAGTTACAGGGCCCGACAGCCCCAGCATTTT
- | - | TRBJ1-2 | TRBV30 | CAWSVGACGYTF | TGTGCCTGGAGTGTGGGAGCCTGTGGCTACACCTTC
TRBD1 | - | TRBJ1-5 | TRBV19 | CASRHTGDNQPQHF | TGTGCCAGTAGACATACAGGGGACAATCAGCCCCAGCATTTT
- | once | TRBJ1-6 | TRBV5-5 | CASSFDRYNSPLHF | TGTGCCAGCAGCTTCGACAGGTATAATTCACCCCTCCACTTT
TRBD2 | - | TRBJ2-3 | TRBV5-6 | CASSLGLGVTDTQYF | TGTGCCAGCAGCTTAGGACTAGGGGTAACAGATACGCAGTATTTT
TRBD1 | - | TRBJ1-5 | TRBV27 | CASSEGTARLAWKPQHF | TGTGCCAGCAGTGAAGGGACAGCCCGGCTCGCCTGGAAGCCCCAGCATTTT
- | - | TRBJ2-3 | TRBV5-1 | CASSSPLWATDTQYF | TGCGCCAGCAGCTCCCCTTTGTGGGCCACAGATACGCAGTATTTT
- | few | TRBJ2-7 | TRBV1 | CTSSQRLAGPYEQYF | TGCACCAGCAGCCAAAGACTAGCGGGACCCTACGAGCAGTACTTC
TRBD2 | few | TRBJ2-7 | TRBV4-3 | CASSQDGTSGYEQYF | TGCGCCAGCAGCCAAGATGGGACTAGCGGCTACGAGCAGTACTTC
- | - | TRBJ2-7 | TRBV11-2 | CASRSLRSYEQYF | TGTGCCAGCAGGTCTCTGAGGAGCTACGAGCAGTACTTC
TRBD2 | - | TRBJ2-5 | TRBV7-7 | CASSSSGGLPETQYF | TGTGCTAGCAGTTCTAGCGGGGGGCTTCCGGAGACCCAGTACTTC
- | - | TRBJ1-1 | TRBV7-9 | CSSPTEAFF | TGTTCCAGCCCGACTGAAGCTTTCTTT
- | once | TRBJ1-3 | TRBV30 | CACGTTGFGNTIYF | TGTGCCTGCGGGACCACAGGGTTTGGAAACACCATATATTTT
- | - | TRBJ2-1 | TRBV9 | CASSVGLPSSSYNEQFF | TGTGCCAGCAGCGTAGGTTTGCCCTCGAGCTCCTACAATGAGCAGTTCTTC
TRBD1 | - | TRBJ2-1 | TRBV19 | CASGDRYNEQFF | TGTGCCAGTGGGGACAGATACAATGAGCAGTTCTTC
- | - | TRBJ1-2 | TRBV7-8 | CASSSRDINYGYTF | TGTGCCAGCAGCTCCCGGGACATTAACTATGGCTACACCTTC
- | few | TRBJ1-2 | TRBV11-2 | CASSSGLNYGYTF | TGTGCCAGCAGCTCGGGACTGAACTATGGCTACACCTTC
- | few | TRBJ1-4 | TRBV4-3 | CASTYSAGSGEKLFF | TGCGCCAGCACCTACTCCGCCGGTTCTGGTGAAAAACTGTTTTTT
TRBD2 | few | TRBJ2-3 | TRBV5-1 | CASSPRLAGTAVDTQYF | TGCGCCAGCAGCCCCCGACTAGCGGGGACAGCGGTAGATACGCAGTATTTT
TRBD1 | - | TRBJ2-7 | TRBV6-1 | CASSRPGTGPEQYF | TGTGCCAGCAGCCGTCCCGGGACAGGGCCCGAGCAGTACTTC
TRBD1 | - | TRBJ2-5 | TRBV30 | CAWRGTGGETQYF | TGTGCCTGGAGGGGGACAGGAGGAGAGACCCAGTACTTC
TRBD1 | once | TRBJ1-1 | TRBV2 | CASMGAWTGGWNTEAFF | TGTGCCAGCATGGGGGCCTGGACAGGCGGATGGAACACTGAAGCTTTCTTT
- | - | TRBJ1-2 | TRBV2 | CASNGGGRERGYGYTF | TGTGCCAGCAACGGGGGAGGGCGGGAACGTGGCTATGGCTACACCTTC
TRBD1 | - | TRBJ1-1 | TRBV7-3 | CASSIQGANTEAFF | TGTGCCAGCAGCATACAGGGGGCGAACACTGAAGCTTTCTTT
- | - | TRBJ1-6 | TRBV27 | CASRWQSLNSPLHF | TGTGCCAGCAGATGGCAATCGTTAAATTCACCCCTCCACTTT
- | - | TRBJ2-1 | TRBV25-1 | CASSDFYNEQFF | TGTGCCAGCAGTGACTTCTACAATGAGCAGTTCTTC
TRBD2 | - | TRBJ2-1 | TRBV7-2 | CASSSLSGAYNEQFF | TGTGCCAGCAGCTCGTTAAGCGGGGCCTACAATGAGCAGTTCTTC
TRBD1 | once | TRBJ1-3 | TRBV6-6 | CASSTTGTGSNTIYF | TGTGCCAGCAGTACCACCGGGACAGGGTCTAACACCATATATTTT